The 16 T cell receptor beta chains in this list originate from one sample, sequenced in a study of beta chain features in type 1 diabetes. Their antigen targets remain unknown. Every bit of the isolated RNA underwent reverse transcription, so sequencing read expressed TCRB transcripts. Only in-frame clones appear in the TCRdb table, and some are missing; sequencing was by immunoSEQ multiplex PCR. This table has 300,000 to 350,000 clones, approximately 9.9% appearing once. Findings and limits, study-wide: Within each of all four CD4+ subsets, Type 1 diabetes patients had TCRB CDR3s that were moderately but significantly shorter.

Source material: central memory CD4+ T cells from blood. The receptors were gathered from a man aged 25-45 years with type 1 diabetes.

Only a few counts were recorded for this clone. The sample carries other DNA sequences with the same CDR3. The chain joins TRBV28 to TRBJ2-7; no definite D call. CDR1 is MDHEN, CDR2 SYDVKM, per germline. The CDR3 is 13 residues long. Trimming shortened V by 3 bases and J by 1 base, and 7 bases separated the two germline ends. The CDR3 nucleotides read TGTGCCAGCAGTTTCGGCGGTTCCTACGAGCAGTACTTC. Amino acid sequence: CASSFGGSYEQYF.

The CDR3 bases are TGTGCCAGCAGCCTCTTGTGGGACAGTTCCTACGAGCAGTACTTC. Protein sequence: CASSLLWDSSYEQYF. The chain employs TRBV7-2 and TRBJ2-7, with 7 bases lining up with TRBD1. The CDR3 spans 15 residues. Unmatched junction bases numbered 8, after V lost 5 bases and J lost 1 base. Germline V CDR1 and CDR2: SGHTA, FQGNSA.

This clone was detected a few times. V gene TRBV28 combines with J gene TRBJ1-2; a weak D match, TRBD1 (5 bases). Germline-derived CDR1 and CDR2 are MDHEN and SYDVKM. Deletions cut 2 bases from V and 4 bases from J, with 11 bases between. This CDR3 has 14 residues. Written as DNA, the CDR3 is TGTGCCAGCAGTTTAGGGCAGGGAACCTATGGCTACACCTTC. It specifies CASSLGQGTYGYTF.

This clone has a count of ten or more. The V and J genes are TRBV18 and TRBJ2-7; tentatively, D is TRBD1 (5 bases). Between the trimmed V and J ends, which lost 1 base and 5 bases, there was a span of 12 bases. Germline CDR1 and CDR2: KGHSH and LQKENI. The CDR3 spans 14 residues. CDR3 in DNA: TGTGCCAGCTCACCACTCCTGGGGCGAGACGAGCAGTACTTC. This codes for CASSPLLGRDEQYF.

The chain combines TRBV5-6 with TRBJ1-6, with TRBD1 as a possible D gene (5 bases). V was cut by 0 bases and J by 7 bases, with 11 bases left in between. The CDR3 has 15 residues. The germline V gene encodes CDR1 SGHDT and CDR2 YYEEEE. CDR3: CASSLGEGRNSPLHF. CDR3 coding DNA: TGTGCCAGCAGCTTGGGTGAGGGGAGGAATTCACCCCTCCACTTT.

This clone was counted only a few times. The chain combines TRBV18 with TRBJ2-7, with 11 bases matching TRBD2. Germline trimming cut 2 bases from V and 0 bases from J; bases unmatched to any gene: 15. CDR1 is KGHSH and CDR2 is LQKENI in the germline V gene. The CDR3 is 20 amino acids. In DNA, the CDR3 is TGTGCCAGCTCACCATTGGAGGGGGCGACTAGCGGGGCCTACTCCTACGAGCAGTACTTC. This sequence encodes CASSPLEGATSGAYSYEQYF.

This chain links TRBV19 with TRBJ2-2; D possibly matches TRBD1 or TRBD2 (5 bases each). Germline V lookup: CDR1 LNHDA, CDR2 SQIVND (reference sequence). CDR3 length: 13 residues. Deletions cut 7 bases from V and 6 bases from J, with 12 bases between. The CDR3 bases are TGTGCCAGTAATAACGGGGCCGCCGGGGAGCTGTTTTTT. Translating gives CASNNGAAGELFF. The variable domain in full, completed from reference TRBV19 and TRBJ2-2, reads DGGITQSPKYLFRKEGQNVTLSCEQNLNHDAMYWYRQDPGQGLRLIYYSQIVNDFQKGDIAEGYSVSREKKESFPLTVTSAQKNPTAFYLCASNNGAAGELFFGEGSRLTVL.

The chain recombines TRBV19 with TRBJ2-6, with unresolved D. Deletions cut 5 bases from V and 0 bases from J, with 11 bases between. The germline V gene encodes CDR1 LNHDA and CDR2 SQIVND (reference sequence). This CDR3 is built from 16 residues. The CDR3 region has the DNA TGTGCCAGTAGTGCTCCCGACGGCTCTGGGGCCAACGTCCTGACTTTC. Residues: CASSAPDGSGANVLTF.

The chain combines TRBV10-3 with TRBJ2-7; 8 nucleotides agree with TRBD1. Trimming cost V 6 bases and J 3 bases; bases outside gene matches: 4. This CDR3 has 13 residues. The germline V gene encodes CDR1 ENHRY and CDR2 SYGVKD. CDR3 sequence: CAIRPGQGYEQYF. CDR3 coding DNA: TGTGCCATCAGGCCCGGACAGGGCTACGAGCAGTACTTC.

This clone was seen a few times. This sequence joins TRBV5-6 and TRBJ2-1; D gene ambiguous. The V gene lost 3 bases and the J gene lost 4 bases, with 14 bases spanning the gap. CDR3 length: 15 amino acids. The germline gives CDR1 SGHDT, CDR2 YYEEEE. The CDR3 region is CASSWRQTFYNEQFF. The CDR3 DNA reads as TGTGCCAGCAGCTGGCGGCAGACGTTTTACAATGAGCAGTTCTTC.

This CDR3 reads CASSQGGATGNTIYF. CDR3 DNA: TGTGCCAGCAGCCAAGGGGGGGCTACAGGAAACACCATATATTTT. The chain combines TRBV7-9 with TRBJ1-3; a weak D match, TRBD1 (6 bases). Germline CDR1 SEHNR, CDR2 FQNEAQ (reference sequence). The V end was cut by 5 bases, the J end by 4 bases, with 15 bases between. The CDR3 is 15 residues long.

The table lists this clone with a few counts. J is TRBJ2-7 and V is TRBV18; 7 bases agree with TRBD1. V was pared by 6 bases and J by 7 bases, with 9 bases of the junction left unmatched. The CDR3 runs 13 residues. Germline-derived CDR1 and CDR2 are KGHSH and LQKENI. CDR3 in amino acids: CASSPDRTGEQYF. Written as DNA, the CDR3 is TGTGCCAGCTCTCCGGACAGGACGGGGGAGCAGTACTTC. The full variable domain, completed using reference TRBV18 and TRBJ2-7, is NAGVMQNPRHLVRRRGQEARLRCSPMKGHSHVYWYRQLPEEGLKFMVYLQKENIIDESGMPKERFSAEFPKEGPSILRIQQVVRGDSAAYFCASSPDRTGEQYFGPGTRLTVT.

The chain couples TRBV5-1 to TRBJ2-5; 14 nucleotides match TRBD2. Trimming took 3 bases from V and 5 from J; bases not matched to a gene: 3. The CDR3 covers 15 residues. Germline loops: CDR1 SGHRS, CDR2 YFSETQ. CDR3 amino acids: CASSSTSGGAETQYF. CDR3 nucleotides: TGCGCCAGCAGCTCGACTAGCGGGGGGGCCGAGACCCAGTACTTC. Looking up the rest from reference TRBV5-1 and TRBJ2-5 gives the full variable domain: KAGVTQTPRYLIKTRGQQVTLSCSPISGHRSVSWYQQTPGQGLQFLFEYFSETQRNKGNFPGRFSGRQFSNSRSEMNVSTLELGDSALYLCASSSTSGGAETQYFGPGTRLLVL.

The chain combines TRBV6-6 with TRBJ1-5, with D uncertain. Germline V gene data show CDR1 as MNHNY and CDR2 as SVGAGI (reference sequence). CDR3 length: 13 residues. V lost 5 bases to trimming and J lost 0 bases, with 5 bases between them. The CDR3 spells CASSSYSNQPQHF. In DNA form, the CDR3 reads TGTGCCAGCAGTAGTTATAGCAATCAGCCCCAGCATTTT.

The rearrangement uses TRBV7-8 and TRBJ1-6; TRBD1 matches 7 bases. Germline-derived CDR1 and CDR2 are SGHVS and FQNEAQ. CDR3 size: 15 residues. With V trimmed by 2 bases and J by 7 bases, 5 bases remained unmatched. CDR3 in amino acids: CASSLFGQANSPLHF. The CDR3 region has the DNA TGTGCCAGCAGCTTATTCGGACAGGCCAATTCACCCCTCCACTTT.

This clone was found a few times. This sequence joins TRBV29-1 and TRBJ2-1; 7 bases fit TRBD1. This CDR3 region has 15 residues. The germline CDR1 and CDR2 sequences are SQVTM and ANQGSEA. The ends lost 6 bases at V and 2 bases at J; junction bases unmatched: 10. The CDR3 DNA reads as TGCAGCGTCCTACCGCCGACAGGGACCTACAATGAGCAGTTCTTC. It specifies CSVLPPTGTYNEQFF.